This T cell receptor beta chain was captured in a study of breast tumors, draining lymph nodes, adjacent tissues. Remarks on this clonotype: A read error may be the cause here, since a much bigger clone is one base away.

TCRdb re-called the multiplex PCR reads through MiXCR, storing one row per CDR3 protein. The sample comprises around 230,000 distinct CDR3 sequences, approximately 29% of which are singletons, and 1.2% to 1.5% rests with the top ten. The V end was cut by 2 bases, the J end by 2 bases, with 9 bases between. CDR1 and CDR2 (germline): SGHKS, YYEKEE (reference sequence). CDR3 size: 14 residues. Samples came from axillary lymph nodes draining the breast cancer. The source of this sequence is a female donor with breast cancer. Some clones in this sample may be carry-over from other donors' samples. The gene calls are TRBV5-5 and TRBJ2-3; possibly TRBD1 for D (5 bases). The specimen was axillary lymph node tissue. In nucleotides, the CDR3 is TGTGCCAGCAGCTTTGAAGGGGCCACAGATACGCAGTATTTT. Translation: CASSFEGATDTQYF.